Listed below are T cell receptor beta chains from one sample, sequenced in a study of cytomegalovirus exposure and HLA in healthy donors. Assay: immunoSEQ multiplex PCR; the TCRdb copy retains only in-frame clones and omits some. The sample lists about 190,000 clones, around 83% occurring once. The material sequenced was PBMCs. These receptor sequences come from a man aged 40-49 years in good health and CMV-seropositive. CDR3s include the opening cysteine and the closing phenylalanine or tryptophan. A D gene is named only where the DNA matches it firmly. Size is stated for part of the rows, as once, few or many counts, or as a class when the clone is expanded.

d_call	v_call	clone_size	j_call	cdr3_aa	cdr3_nt
TRBD2	TRBV5-1	-	TRBJ2-3	CASSNPGLGTDTQYF	TGCGCCAGCAGCAATCCGGGACTAGGCACAGATACGCAGTATTTT
TRBD1	TRBV27	few	TRBJ2-7	CASSLTGYSYEQYF	TGTGCCAGCAGTTTGACAGGGTACTCCTACGAGCAGTACTTC
-	TRBV18	once	TRBJ1-1	CASSPPSVPNTEAFF	TGTGCCAGCTCACCACCGTCCGTTCCGAACACTGAAGCTTTCTTT
-	TRBV7-2	-	TRBJ2-7	CASSLGGGSAYEQYF	TGTGCCAGCAGCTTAGGCGGGGGCAGTGCCTACGAGCAGTACTTC
TRBD1	TRBV5-1	-	TRBJ1-3	CASSGGTGSGNTIYF	TGCGCCAGCAGCGGCGGGACAGGCTCCGGAAACACCATATATTTT
-	TRBV28	-	TRBJ2-7	CASSPLLGHEQYF	TGTGCCAGCAGCCCCCTCCTGGGCCACGAGCAGTACTTC
-	TRBV6-6	-	TRBJ2-5	CASSRGETQYF	TGTGCCAGCAGTCGGGGGGAGACCCAGTACTTC
-	TRBV4-1	-	TRBJ2-1	CASSQGPQVRFDNEQFF	TGCGCCAGCAGCCAAGGACCTCAGGTTCGGTTCGACAATGAGCAGTTCTTC
-	TRBV7-9	once	TRBJ2-7	CSSTSSSYEQYF	TGTTCCAGCACCTCCAGCTCCTACGAGCAGTACTTC
TRBD1	TRBV7-8	few	TRBJ2-1	CASSLPRTGRTSSYNEQFF	TGTGCCAGCAGCTTACCTCGGACAGGGCGTACAAGCTCCTACAATGAGCAGTTCTTC
TRBD1	TRBV5-8	-	TRBJ1-5	CASSSDRDVNQPQHF	TGTGCCAGCAGCTCCGACAGGGACGTTAATCAGCCCCAGCATTTT
-	TRBV11-2	-	TRBJ2-1	CASSPRISGARYSYNEQFF	TGTGCCAGCAGCCCGAGGATTAGCGGCGCAAGATACTCCTACAATGAGCAGTTCTTC
TRBD2	TRBV5-1	-	TRBJ2-3	CASSRGASGSTDTQYF	TGCGCCAGCAGTCGGGGAGCTAGCGGGAGCACAGATACGCAGTATTTT
TRBD2	TRBV10-3	once	TRBJ2-1	CAITPGLANHNEQFF	TGTGCCATCACCCCGGGACTAGCGAACCACAATGAGCAGTTCTTC
TRBD2	TRBV2	-	TRBJ2-1	CASYLREGHNEQFF	TGTGCCAGCTATCTTCGGGAGGGCCACAATGAGCAGTTCTTC
TRBD2	TRBV6-6	-	TRBJ2-5	CASSYSASGQETQYF	TGTGCCAGCAGTTACTCGGCTAGCGGCCAAGAGACCCAGTACTTC
TRBD1	TRBV2	-	TRBJ2-7	CASTSGGTGVVEQYF	TGTGCCAGCACCTCTGGGGGGACAGGGGTAGTCGAGCAGTACTTC
-	TRBV2	-	TRBJ2-5	CASSEQGSGETQYF	TGTGCCAGCAGCGAGCAGGGTTCCGGGGAGACCCAGTACTTC
-	TRBV28	-	TRBJ1-4	CASSLGGGETLKLFF	TGTGCCAGCAGTTTGGGCGGGGGGGAAACGCTGAAACTGTTTTTT
-	TRBV7-9	-	TRBJ1-1	CASSLGAGDTEAFF	TGTGCCAGCAGCTTAGGAGCAGGGGACACTGAAGCTTTCTTT
TRBD1	TRBV7-2	-	TRBJ2-1	CASSATGGSYNEQFF	TGTGCCAGCAGCGCGACAGGGGGCTCTTACAATGAGCAGTTCTTC
-	TRBV7-2	-	TRBJ1-4	CASSRGSTNEKLFF	TGTGCCAGCAGCCGGGGATCAACTAATGAAAAACTGTTTTTT
TRBD2	TRBV19	-	TRBJ2-4	CASSIEERGAKNIQYF	TGTGCCAGTAGTATAGAAGAGCGGGGAGCCAAAAACATTCAGTACTTC
TRBD2	TRBV7-9	-	TRBJ2-5	CASSLSSAGVETQYF	TGTGCCAGCAGCTTAAGTTCGGCGGGAGTAGAGACCCAGTACTTC
-	TRBV9	-	TRBJ2-7	CASSDSRDFPSYEQYF	TGTGCCAGCAGCGACAGCCGGGACTTCCCCTCCTACGAGCAGTACTTC
-	TRBV30	-	TRBJ2-3	CAWSVRLADTQYF	TGTGCCTGGAGTGTAAGGCTAGCGGATACGCAGTATTTT
TRBD2	TRBV4-2	-	TRBJ2-7	CASSQDASGRVGPYEQYF	TGTGCCAGCAGCCAAGATGCTAGCGGGAGGGTGGGACCCTACGAGCAGTACTTC
-	TRBV6-6	-	TRBJ2-5	CASSRQVIRQETQYF	TGTGCCAGCAGTAGACAGGTTATTAGGCAAGAGACCCAGTACTTC
-	TRBV19	-	TRBJ2-7	CASKLNGQTYEQYF	TGTGCCAGTAAACTTAACGGACAGACCTACGAGCAGTACTTC
-	TRBV4-1	-	TRBJ2-7	CASSRQMTSHYEQYF	TGCGCCAGCAGCCGCCAAATGACTTCCCACTACGAGCAGTACTTC
-	TRBV6-1	-	TRBJ2-2	CASTGGSGELFF	TGTGCCAGCACCGGCGGGTCCGGGGAGCTGTTTTTT
TRBD2	TRBV7-8	-	TRBJ2-7	CASSWTSGTYEQYF	TGTGCCAGCAGCTGGACTAGCGGGACCTACGAGCAGTACTTC
TRBD1	TRBV28	-	TRBJ1-4	CASSSSRQGATNEKLFF	TGTGCCAGCAGTTCCTCCCGACAGGGCGCAACTAATGAAAAACTGTTTTTT
-	TRBV6-1	-	TRBJ1-4	CASSPTGLNEKLFF	TGTGCCAGCAGCCCGACAGGACTCAATGAAAAACTGTTTTTT
-	TRBV5-1	-	TRBJ2-7	CASSLKVGGFYEQYF	TGCGCCAGCAGCTTGAAAGTTGGCGGCTTCTACGAGCAGTACTTC
TRBD1	TRBV30	-	TRBJ2-2	CAWSWTGGELFF	TGTGCCTGGAGTTGGACAGGCGGGGAGCTGTTTTTT
TRBD2	TRBV14	few	TRBJ2-1	CASSRRLAGDKAGQFF	TGTGCCAGCAGCCGTCGACTAGCGGGAGACAAGGCTGGGCAGTTCTTC
TRBD1	TRBV10-2	-	TRBJ2-7	CASSESWTGSYEQYF	TGCGCCAGCAGTGAGTCCTGGACAGGATCCTACGAGCAGTACTTC
-	TRBV6-1	-	TRBJ2-1	CASTKRREKYNEQFF	TGTGCCAGCACCAAAAGGCGGGAAAAATACAATGAGCAGTTCTTC
-	TRBV5-5	-	TRBJ1-3	CASSPAGGTFSGNTIYF	TGTGCCAGCAGCCCTGCGGGAGGGACTTTTTCTGGAAACACCATATATTTT
TRBD1	TRBV19	once	TRBJ2-7	CASSIARTGSYEQYF	TGTGCCAGTAGTATAGCCCGGACAGGGTCCTACGAGCAGTACTTC
-	TRBV5-4	-	TRBJ2-5	CASSYGGETQYF	TGTGCCAGCAGCTACGGGGGAGAGACCCAGTACTTC
-	TRBV11-1	once	TRBJ1-2	CASSLAPTTRECF	TGTGCCAGCAGCTTAGCCCCGACTACTCGTGAGTGCTTC